The following is a T cell receptor beta chain sequence with its context. Germline V gene lookup returns CDR1 MNHEY and CDR2 SVGEGT. This CDR3 contains 14 residues. V gave up 6 bases and J gave up 7 bases, with 19 bases separating them. This sample was taken from a study of blood T cell repertoires in COVID-19. For the study at large: Italy, Spain and the United States were the sources of the convalescent and acute COVID-19 samples. Sources were T cells, B-cell-depleted T cells, or PBMCs; the material itself was cDNA or gDNA.

Methods used by the authors: Reference gene primer amplification gave nucleated cell count estimates. TCRdb's copy holds only in-frame clones and misses some; the assay was immunoSEQ multiplex PCR. That table is the source of V, J and clone size, and D and trimming were worked out from the DNA. The sample shows some 110,000 clones, 75% to 85% of them seen only once. This TCR was sampled from a man in his 70s with acute or convalescent COVID-19. V usage is TRBV6-2 or TRBV6-3 and J usage is TRBJ2-7, with a weak D call TRBD2 (6 bases). The sequencing input was peripheral blood. CDR3 loop: CASSPTGEGREQYF. For the CDR3, the DNA is TGTGCCAGCAGCCCCACCGGCGAGGGGAGGGAGCAGTACTTC.